These 23 T cell receptor beta chains were all obtained from the same sample, sequenced in a study of T-cell reconstitution after alpha-beta-depleted transplantation in children. TCRbeta library construction was performed incorporating unique molecular identifiers. TCRdb recomputed calls from the PCR reads with MiXCR, one row per CDR3 protein. The sample yields about 610,000 distinct CDR3 sequences, roughly 10% seen once. This material consisted of PBMCs from the stem cell graft donor, taken from the stem cell graft. The receptors were sampled from a human donor who donated a stem cell graft to a child with acute myeloid leukemia.

This clonotype has ten or more counts. This chain links TRBV12-3 or TRBV12-4 with TRBJ2-5; D gene ambiguous. This CDR3 has 12 amino acids. The ends were cut back, 3 bases at V and 9 bases at J, with 11 bases in the middle. The CDR3 sequence: CASSFRAYPQYF. Written as DNA, the CDR3 is TGTGCCAGCAGTTTTAGGGCGTATCCCCAGTACTTC.

This chain joins TRBV5-1 and TRBJ1-6, with D hard to call. The CDR3 extends over 17 amino acids. Germline V gene data show CDR1 as SGHRS and CDR2 as YFSETQ. V gave up 1 base and J gave up 6 bases, with 17 bases separating them. CDR3 sequence: CASSLSPGEVGNSPLHF. In DNA form, the CDR3 reads TGCGCCAGCAGCTTGTCCCCCGGGGAGGTCGGTAATTCACCCCTCCACTTT.

This clonotype appeared a few times. The V call is TRBV12-3 or TRBV12-4, the J call TRBJ2-3, with 8 nucleotides matching TRBD2. Trimming took 6 bases from V and 0 from J; bases not matched to a gene: 2. CDR3 length: 14 amino acids. CDR3 DNA sequence: TGTGCCAGCAGAAGGACTAGCAGCACAGATACGCAGTATTTT. This gives the protein CASRRTSSTDTQYF.

This clonotype was found a few times. The chain employs TRBV30 and TRBJ2-5; D is uncertain. Germline V gene sequence: CDR1 GTSNPN, CDR2 SVGIG (reference sequence). Trimming took 2 bases from V and 4 from J, leaving 2 bases between them. The CDR3 spans 10 residues. The CDR3 nucleotides read TGTGCCTGGAGTAGAGAGACCCAGTACTTC. Its protein product is CAWSRETQYF. Together with reference TRBV30 and TRBJ2-5, the CDR3 gives the full variable domain: SQTIHQWPATLVQPVGSPLSLECTVEGTSNPNLYWYRQAAGRGLQLLFYSVGIGQISSEVPQNLSASRPQDRQFILSSKKLLLSDSGFYLCAWSRETQYFGPGTRLLVL.

The V call is TRBV29-1, the J call TRBJ1-1; no reliable D call. Trimming pared 5 bases from V and 6 bases from J, leaving 4 bases between. This CDR3 spans 9 amino acids. Germline values: CDR1 SQVTM, CDR2 ANQGSEA. The CDR3 DNA sequence: TGCAGCGTTTATCCTGAAGCTTTCTTT. Amino acids: CSVYPEAFF.

This clonotype was detected many times. This rearrangement joins TRBV9 to TRBJ1-1; 7 nucleotides line up with TRBD1. CDR3 length equals 15 residues. Germline CDR1 reads SGDLS; CDR2 reads YYNGEE. V was pared by 3 bases and J by 1 base, with 6 bases of the junction left unmatched. The CDR3 coding sequence is TGTGCCAGCAGCGCCTTTACAGGGGCGAACACTGAAGCTTTCTTT. Protein: CASSAFTGANTEAFF.

This clonotype was seen ten or more times. The rearrangement links TRBV4-2 to TRBJ2-1; D might be TRBD1 (5 bases). From germline, CDR1 is LGHNA and CDR2 YNFKEQ. The CDR3 consists of 15 residues. Trimming removed 4 bases at V and 8 bases at J, with 18 bases between. CDR3 amino acids: CASSLSGRADDEQFF. DNA of the CDR3: TGTGCCAGCAGCCTATCCGGCAGGGCAGATGATGAGCAGTTCTTC.

This clonotype was counted at least ten times. This chain connects TRBV15 to TRBJ2-1; TRBD2 aligns across 10 bases. This CDR3 spans 16 amino acids. Germline trimming cut 0 bases from V and 8 bases from J; bases unmatched to any gene: 7. CDR1 and CDR2 (germline): LNHNV, YYDKDF (reference sequence). CDR3 loop: CATSRDGLAGAYEQFF. CDR3 sequence (DNA): TGTGCCACCAGCAGAGATGGGCTAGCGGGAGCGTATGAGCAGTTCTTC.

This clonotype was counted only a few times. This sequence joins TRBV12-3 or TRBV12-4 and TRBJ1-5, with a possible D match to TRBD1 (6 bases). Trimming pared 5 bases from V and 1 base from J, leaving 15 bases between. This CDR3 spans 16 amino acids. CDR3 residues: CASSAGTLGSNQPQHF. As DNA, the CDR3 is TGTGCCAGCAGTGCGGGGACACTAGGAAGCAATCAGCCCCAGCATTTT.

Many counts were recorded for this clonotype. The V call is TRBV27, the J call TRBJ2-5; D is ambiguous. The CDR3 extends over 14 amino acids. V was shortened by 0 bases and J by 5 bases, with 10 bases between the two germline ends. In germline, CDR1 is MNHEY, CDR2 SMNVEV (reference sequence). CDR3: CASSLSQSPETQYF. In DNA, the CDR3 is TGTGCCAGCAGTTTATCCCAAAGTCCGGAGACCCAGTACTTC.

The rearrangement links TRBV29-1 to TRBJ2-3; 10 bases are a match to TRBD2. V lost 7 bases to trimming and J lost 0 bases; unmatched junction nucleotides: 4. Germline V lookup: CDR1 SQVTM, CDR2 ANQGSEA. CDR3 length: 14 amino acids. This CDR3 is CSGAGGTSTDTQYF. CDR3 nucleotide sequence: TGCAGCGGAGCGGGGGGGACTAGCACAGATACGCAGTATTTT.

V and J are TRBV29-1 and TRBJ2-1, with D tentatively TRBD2 (5 bases). This CDR3 spans 12 amino acids. Germline V gene lookup returns CDR1 SQVTM and CDR2 ANQGSEA. The CDR3 here is CSGRGTYNEQFF. For the CDR3, the DNA is TGCAGTGGAAGAGGGACCTACAATGAGCAGTTCTTC.

There are a few counts of this clonotype. This rearrangement joins TRBV4-3 to TRBJ2-7; D unresolved. CDR3 length: 15 amino acids. From germline, CDR1 is LGHNA and CDR2 YSLEER. V lost 0 bases, J lost 3 bases, and 12 bases lay in between. The CDR3 coding sequence is TGCGCCAGCAGCCAAGAGAGGACGGATAACTACGAGCAGTACTTC. Protein product: CASSQERTDNYEQYF.

This clonotype was seen a few times. This chain connects TRBV4-2 to TRBJ2-7; 7 bases line up with TRBD1. After removal of 4 bases from V and 6 bases from J, the junction contained 9 bases not matched to a gene. The germline gives CDR1 LGHNA, CDR2 YNFKEQ. This CDR3 contains 14 residues. The DNA for the CDR3 is TGTGCCAGCAGCCCAACAGGGGCTGCCGGCGAGCAGTACTTC. As protein: CASSPTGAAGEQYF.

This clonotype was seen only once. The CDR3 protein is CSAKLGSKSSDTQYF. The CDR3 coding sequence is TGCAGTGCTAAATTGGGTAGTAAGTCTTCCGATACGCAGTATTTT. The V and J genes are TRBV20-1 and TRBJ2-3; D remains ambiguous. From germline, CDR1 is DFQATT and CDR2 SNEGSKA (reference sequence). CDR3 length: 15 residues. V gave up 4 bases and J gave up 6 bases, with 20 bases separating them.

In its sample, this clonotype was seen many times. CDR3 loop: CSVVLIQGPWTDTQYF. The DNA for the CDR3 is TGCAGCGTTGTACTCATCCAGGGGCCGTGGACAGATACGCAGTATTTT. The V and J genes are TRBV29-1 and TRBJ2-3; perhaps TRBD1 as D (6 bases). Germline lookup yields CDR1 SQVTM and CDR2 ANQGSEA. This CDR3 is built from 16 residues. With 4 bases removed from V and 3 bases from J, the gap between germline ends came to 20 bases.

This clonotype was picked up a small number of times. J is TRBJ2-1 and V is TRBV7-9; TRBD1 is a possible D gene (5 bases). Trimming removed 6 bases from V and 4 bases from J, with 16 bases in between. The V gene's germline CDR1 is SEHNR and CDR2 FQNEAQ (reference sequence). This CDR3 is 15 amino acids long. CDR3 amino acids: CASRFSTVVYNEQFF. The CDR3 DNA is TGTGCCAGCAGATTCTCGACAGTTGTATACAATGAGCAGTTCTTC. The full variable domain, its missing parts supplied by reference TRBV7-9 and TRBJ2-1, is DTGVSQNPRHKITKRGQNVTFRCDPISEHNRLYWYRQTLGQGPEFLTYFQNEAQLEKSRLLSDRFSAERPKGSFSTLEIQRTEQGDSAMYLCASRFSTVVYNEQFFGPGTRLTVL.

This clonotype was counted a few times. The chain combines TRBV20-1 with TRBJ1-2; no definite D call. CDR3 length: 16 amino acids. Germline CDR1 is DFQATT and CDR2 is SNEGSKA (reference sequence). Trimming left V 0 bases short and J 0 bases short, with 14 bases between. CDR3 sequence (DNA): TGCAGTGCTAGAGACGCGGGAGGAGGAGCTAACTATGGCTACACCTTC. This sequence encodes CSARDAGGGANYGYTF.

The sample holds a few counts of this clonotype. In DNA, the CDR3 is TGTGCCTGGAGTGGGCGAGCGGGAGTCTCTGGGGCCAACGTCCTGACTTTC. Translated: CAWSGRAGVSGANVLTF. The chain is built from TRBV30 and TRBJ2-6; the match to TRBD2 covers 8 bases. Germline loops: CDR1 GTSNPN, CDR2 SVGIG (reference sequence). The CDR3 is 17 residues long. After removal of 1 base from V and 0 bases from J, the junction contained 5 bases not matched to a gene.

This clonotype came up a few times. The V call is TRBV10-3, the J call TRBJ2-7, with 8 positions matching TRBD1. The CDR3 sequence is 15 residues long. Germline V gene sequence: CDR1 ENHRY, CDR2 SYGVKD. Trimming cost V 0 bases and J 6 bases; bases outside gene matches: 7. The CDR3 bases are TGTGCCATCAGTGAGTCGAGCCGGGGGACAGGCGAGCAGTACTTC. Translated: CAISESSRGTGEQYF.

There are many counts of this clonotype. J is TRBJ2-2 and V is TRBV2, with no clear D. The germline V gene has CDR1 SNHLY and CDR2 FYNNEI. The CDR3 totals 14 residues. The V end lost 6 bases, the J end lost 1 base, and 9 bases lay between the germline ends. DNA of the CDR3: TGTGCCAGCAGAGCAGGCCGGAACACCGGGGAGCTGTTTTTT. Translated: CASRAGRNTGELFF.

This clonotype was observed at least ten times. The DNA for the CDR3 is TGTGCCAGCAGCGGCCCCCTTGGGACTAGCGAGCAAGAGACCCAGTACTTC. It codes for CASSGPLGTSEQETQYF. The rearrangement joins TRBV7-2 to TRBJ2-5, with 10 bases matching TRBD2. CDR3 length equals 17 residues. The V segment lost 5 bases and the J segment 2 bases; nucleotides outside the gene matches: 11. Germline-derived CDR1 and CDR2 are SGHTA and FQGNSA.

At least ten counts were recorded for this clonotype. V and J are TRBV27 and TRBJ2-5; 10 bases are a match to TRBD2. This CDR3 comprises 14 residues. The germline V gene encodes CDR1 MNHEY and CDR2 SMNVEV (reference sequence). V dropped 2 bases and J dropped 4; count of bases not matched to a gene: 1. CDR3 sequence: CASSLRLAGETQYF. The CDR3 DNA reads TGTGCCAGCAGTTTAAGACTAGCGGGAGAGACCCAGTACTTC.